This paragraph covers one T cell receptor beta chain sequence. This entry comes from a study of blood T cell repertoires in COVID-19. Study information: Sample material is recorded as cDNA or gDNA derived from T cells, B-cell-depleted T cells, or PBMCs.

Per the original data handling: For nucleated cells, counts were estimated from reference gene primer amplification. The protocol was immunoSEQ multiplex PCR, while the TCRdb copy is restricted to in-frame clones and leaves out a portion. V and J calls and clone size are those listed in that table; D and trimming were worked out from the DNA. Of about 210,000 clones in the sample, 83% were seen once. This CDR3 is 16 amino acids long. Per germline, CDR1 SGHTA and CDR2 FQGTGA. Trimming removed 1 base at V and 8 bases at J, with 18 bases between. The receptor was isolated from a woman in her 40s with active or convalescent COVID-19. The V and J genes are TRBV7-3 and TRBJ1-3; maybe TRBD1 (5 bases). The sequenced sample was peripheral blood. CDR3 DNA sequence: TGTGCCAGCAGCTTAAACGGACCCCGGTCGGGGGACACCATATATTTT. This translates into CASSLNGPRSGDTIYF.